This is a list of T cell receptor beta chains from one sample in a study of T cell responses to AZD1222 COVID-19 vaccine. Libraries were prepared by immunoSEQ multiplex PCR; TCRdb keeps only in-frame clonotypes and omits some of them. The sample includes over 150,000 clones, around 91% of them seen just once. Sequenced here: peripheral blood, sampled on day 0 of AZD1222 vaccination. All receptors derive from an adult in good health. Both conserved end residues are part of each CDR3. A D gene is named only where the DNA matches it firmly. Not all rows give a size; the values are once, few, many and, for expanded clones, a class.

D gene	V gene	J gene	clone size	CDR3 protein	CDR3 DNA
.	TRBV30	TRBJ1-2	.	CAWSGERGYTF	TGTGCCTGGAGTGGGGAGCGTGGCTACACCTTC
.	TRBV4-2	TRBJ2-7	.	CASSQPSGGYYEQYF	TGTGCCAGCAGCCAACCCTCGGGGGGCTATTACGAGCAGTACTTC
TRBD1	TRBV5-4	TRBJ2-7	.	CASSTRDRALYEQYF	TGTGCCAGCAGCACCCGGGACAGGGCCCTCTACGAGCAGTACTTC
TRBD1	TRBV7-9	TRBJ1-2	.	CASSTRGQTANYGYTF	TGTGCCAGCAGCACAAGGGGACAGACCGCCAACTATGGCTACACCTTC
TRBD2	TRBV27	TRBJ2-7	.	CASSSGGIYIEYF	TGTGCCAGCAGCAGCGGGGGGATTTACATTGAGTACTTC
.	TRBV6-5	TRBJ2-3	.	CASSYSSERSTQYF	TGTGCCAGCAGTTACTCTTCGGAGAGAAGTACGCAGTATTTT
TRBD1	TRBV19	TRBJ1-1	.	CASSADRANTEAFF	TGTGCCAGTAGTGCAGACAGGGCGAACACTGAAGCTTTCTTT
.	TRBV3-1/TRBV3-2	TRBJ1-1	.	CASSPGAGDTEAFF	TGTGCCAGCAGCCCAGGGGCAGGGGACACTGAAGCTTTCTTT
TRBD1	TRBV19	TRBJ1-1	.	CASSPRQGEAFF	TGTGCCAGTAGTCCTCGACAGGGTGAAGCTTTCTTT
TRBD1	TRBV7-9	TRBJ2-7	.	CASSTSGTGVYYEQYF	TGTGCCAGCAGCACATCCGGGACAGGGGTTTACTACGAGCAGTACTTC
TRBD1	TRBV30	TRBJ1-1	.	CAWSPGQGGAFF	TGTGCCTGGAGCCCTGGACAGGGAGGGGCTTTCTTT
.	TRBV6-5	TRBJ2-1	.	CASSSSFEQFF	TGTGCCAGCAGTTCGAGCTTTGAGCAGTTCTTC
TRBD2	TRBV6-1	TRBJ2-5	.	CASSDGAGEGETQYF	TGTGCCAGCAGTGACGGGGCGGGGGAGGGGGAGACCCAGTACTTC
.	TRBV2	TRBJ2-1	.	CASAIQVSAPSSYNEQFF	TGTGCCAGCGCCATCCAGGTATCGGCCCCGAGCTCCTACAATGAGCAGTTCTTC
TRBD2	TRBV3-1/TRBV3-2	TRBJ2-3	.	CASSFTSDTDTQYF	TGTGCCAGCAGCTTCACTAGCGACACAGATACGCAGTATTTT
.	TRBV2	TRBJ1-3	.	CASSESQSTGNTIYF	TGTGCCAGCAGTGAATCGCAGAGTACTGGAAACACCATATATTTT
TRBD1	TRBV5-1	TRBJ1-3	.	CASSLTGQGTGNTIYF	TGCGCCAGCAGCTTGACCGGACAGGGGACTGGAAACACCATATATTTT
TRBD1	TRBV7-9	TRBJ1-1	.	CASSRTGTGNEAFF	TGTGCCAGCTCGAGAACCGGGACAGGAAATGAAGCTTTCTTT
TRBD1	TRBV7-8	TRBJ2-3	.	CASSPGTGNTDTQYF	TGTGCCAGCAGCCCCGGGACAGGGAACACAGATACGCAGTATTTT
.	TRBV4-1	TRBJ2-7	few	CASSQRHLGQQYF	TGCGCCAGCAGCCAAAGACATTTGGGACAGCAGTACTTC
.	TRBV28	TRBJ1-2	.	CASSLTGAGYGYTF	TGTGCCAGCAGTTTAACGGGGGCAGGGTATGGCTACACCTTC
.	TRBV2	TRBJ1-5	.	CASSGQFIAYF	TGTGCCAGCAGTGGGCAGTTTATAGCGTATTTT
.	TRBV5-5	TRBJ1-2	.	CASSLDRHNYGYTF	TGTGCCAGCAGCTTGGACCGCCACAACTATGGCTACACCTTC
.	TRBV27	TRBJ2-3	.	CASSLVPPPDTQYF	TGTGCCAGCAGTTTAGTCCCTCCACCAGATACGCAGTATTTT
TRBD1	TRBV5-1	TRBJ1-4	.	CASSPGTVNEKLFF	TGCGCCAGCAGCCCCGGGACAGTTAATGAAAAACTGTTTTTT
.	TRBV30	TRBJ2-7	.	CAWSPRQRNYEQYF	TGTGCCTGGAGTCCAAGACAAAGAAACTACGAGCAGTACTTC
.	TRBV12-3/TRBV12-4	TRBJ1-5	.	CASGSVAQPQHF	TGTGCCAGTGGTTCAGTCGCGCAGCCCCAGCATTTT
.	TRBV30	TRBJ1-5	few	CAWSVDRPNQPQHF	TGTGCCTGGAGTGTAGACCGGCCGAATCAGCCCCAGCATTTT
TRBD1	TRBV5-1	TRBJ2-5	.	CASSVDRASETQYF	TGCGCCAGCAGCGTCGACAGGGCTTCTGAGACCCAGTACTTC
.	TRBV18	TRBJ1-2	.	CASSPREGLGYGYTF	TGTGCCAGCTCACCACGTGAGGGGCTAGGCTATGGCTACACCTTC
.	TRBV11-2	TRBJ2-3	.	CASSLGPLGDTQYF	TGTGCCAGCAGCTTAGGACCACTGGGAGATACGCAGTATTTT
TRBD1	TRBV11-2	TRBJ2-3	.	CASSLPGQGSTDTQYF	TGTGCCAGCAGCTTACCGGGACAGGGGTCAACAGATACGCAGTATTTT
.	TRBV7-9	TRBJ1-6	once	CASSFPVNSPLHF	TGTGCCAGCAGCTTCCCGGTTAATTCACCCCTCCACTTT
TRBD2	TRBV7-9	TRBJ2-5	.	CASSLGPGGGAAETQYF	TGTGCCAGCAGCTTAGGACCGGGCGGGGGGGCCGCGGAGACCCAGTACTTC
TRBD1	TRBV28	TRBJ2-2	few	CASSFLSSGTGNTGELFF	TGTGCCAGCAGTTTTTTATCATCCGGGACAGGGAACACCGGGGAGCTGTTTTTT
TRBD1	TRBV6-6	TRBJ1-4	.	CASSLLTGEVGSEKLFF	TGTGCCAGCAGTCTTCTAACAGGGGAGGTGGGGTCTGAAAAACTGTTTTTT
TRBD2	TRBV10-1	TRBJ2-3	.	CASSEEGLAGDTQYF	TGCGCCAGCAGTGAGGAGGGACTAGCGGGGGATACGCAGTATTTT
.	TRBV6-1	TRBJ1-1	.	CASSEAGGMNTEAFF	TGTGCCAGCAGTGAAGCGGGAGGGATGAACACTGAAGCTTTCTTT
.	TRBV5-1	TRBJ2-1	.	CASRRDTDPSYEQFF	TGCGCCAGCCGCCGGGACACCGACCCAAGCTATGAGCAGTTCTTC
.	TRBV6-5	TRBJ2-3	.	CASSYPGVAGTQYF	TGTGCCAGCAGTTACCCTGGGGTAGCAGGCACGCAGTATTTT
.	TRBV14	TRBJ2-2	.	CASSWFANTGELFF	TGTGCCAGCAGCTGGTTTGCGAACACCGGGGAGCTGTTTTTT
TRBD2	TRBV3-1/TRBV3-2	TRBJ2-1	.	CASSQGLAGPTSYNEQFF	TGTGCCAGCAGCCAGGGACTAGCGGGGCCCACTTCCTACAATGAGCAGTTCTTC